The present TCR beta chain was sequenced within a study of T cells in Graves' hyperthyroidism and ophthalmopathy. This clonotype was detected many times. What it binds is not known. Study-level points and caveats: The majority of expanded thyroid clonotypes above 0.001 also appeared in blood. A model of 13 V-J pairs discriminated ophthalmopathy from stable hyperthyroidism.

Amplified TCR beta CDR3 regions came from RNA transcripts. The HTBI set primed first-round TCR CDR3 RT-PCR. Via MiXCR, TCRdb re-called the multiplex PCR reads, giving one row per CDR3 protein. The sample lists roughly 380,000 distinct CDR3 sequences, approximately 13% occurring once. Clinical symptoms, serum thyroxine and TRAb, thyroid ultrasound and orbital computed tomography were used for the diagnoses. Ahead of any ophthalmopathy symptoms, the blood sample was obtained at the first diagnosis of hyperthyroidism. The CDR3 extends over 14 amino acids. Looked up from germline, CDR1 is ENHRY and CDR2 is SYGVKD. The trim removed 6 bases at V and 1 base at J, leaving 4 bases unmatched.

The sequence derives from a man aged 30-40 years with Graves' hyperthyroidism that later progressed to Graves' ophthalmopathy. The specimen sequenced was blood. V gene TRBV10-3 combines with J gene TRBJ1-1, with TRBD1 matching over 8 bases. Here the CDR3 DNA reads TGTGCCATCAGACCAGGGACAGGGAACACTGAAGCTTTCTTT. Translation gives CAIRPGTGNTEAFF.